This TCR beta chain was obtained from a study of T cells after yellow fever vaccination. As to this clonotype: Its antigen remains unknown.

Study conclusions and caveats: Weaker, the secondary response had a peak occurring faster, on day 5 versus 15. Any FACS-sorted repertoire could hold abundant clonotypes that contaminate it from the bulk population. Across the CD4 and CD8 compartments, a small share of clonotypes was present in both.

The ends were cut back, 4 bases at V and 6 bases at J, with 12 bases in the middle. Germline loops: CDR1 DFQATT, CDR2 SNEGSKA (reference sequence). CDR3 length equals 12 residues. 5'RACE template switching produced TCR cDNA carrying a universal primer site and UMIs. MiXCR, run by TCRdb on the 5' RACE reads, gives a single entry per CDR3 protein. The sample lists fewer than 100,000 distinct CDR3 sequences, about 6% occurring once. The receptor was isolated from a young man who received the YFV17D yellow fever vaccine. This specimen was CD8+ T cells sorted from PBMCs, taken 10 days after the yellow fever booster vaccination. J is TRBJ1-1 and V is TRBV20-1; D is unclear. CDR3 sequence (DNA): TGCAGTGCTATCTCCATTAATGCTGAAGCTTTCTTT. Translation: CSAISINAEAFF.